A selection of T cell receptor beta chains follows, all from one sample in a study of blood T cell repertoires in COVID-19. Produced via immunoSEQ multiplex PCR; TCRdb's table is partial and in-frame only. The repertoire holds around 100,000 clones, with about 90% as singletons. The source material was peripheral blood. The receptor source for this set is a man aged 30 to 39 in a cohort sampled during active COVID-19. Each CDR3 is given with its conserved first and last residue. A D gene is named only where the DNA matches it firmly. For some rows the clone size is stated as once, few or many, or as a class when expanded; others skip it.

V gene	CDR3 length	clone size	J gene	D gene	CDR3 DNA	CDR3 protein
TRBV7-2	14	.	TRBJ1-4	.	TGTGCCAGCAGTTCCTCAAGGTCGGGTGAAAAACTGTTTTTT	CASSSSRSGEKLFF
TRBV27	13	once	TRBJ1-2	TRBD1	TGTGCCAGCAGTGTGCAGGGGGCCGCTGGCTACACCTTC	CASSVQGAAGYTF
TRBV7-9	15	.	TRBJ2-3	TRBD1	TGTGCCAGCAGCTCCCGACCAACAGGGGCAGATACGCAGTATTTT	CASSSRPTGADTQYF
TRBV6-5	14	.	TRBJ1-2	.	TGTGCCAGCAGACCTTCCACAGGGTCGTGGGGCTACACCTTC	CASRPSTGSWGYTF
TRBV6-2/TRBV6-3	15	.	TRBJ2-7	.	TGTGCCAGCAGTTACTCGGGCCGGGGGTTCTACGAGCAGTACTTC	CASSYSGRGFYEQYF
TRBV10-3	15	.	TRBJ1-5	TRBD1	TGTGCCATCAGTCGGGACAGCACCATCAATCAGCCCCAGCATTTT	CAISRDSTINQPQHF
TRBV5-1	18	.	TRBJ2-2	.	TGCGCCAGCAGCTTGTTTAACCGTGAGACAGCGAACACCGGGGAGCTGTTTTTT	CASSLFNRETANTGELFF
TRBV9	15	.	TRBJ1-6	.	TGTGCCAGCAGCGCGGCAGGGCCTTATAATTCACCCCTCCACTTT	CASSAAGPYNSPLHF
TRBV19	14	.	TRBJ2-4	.	TGTGCCAGTAGGGGAGGAAGTAGGGCGGACATTCAGTACTTC	CASRGGSRADIQYF
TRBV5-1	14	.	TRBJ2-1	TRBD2	TGCGCCAGCAGCTATAGCGGGGGGGCTGATGAGCAGTTCTTC	CASSYSGGADEQFF
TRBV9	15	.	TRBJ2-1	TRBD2	TGTGCCAGCAGCGCCGCAGCGGGGCTGTACAATGAGCAGTTCTTC	CASSAAAGLYNEQFF
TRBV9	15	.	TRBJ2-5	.	TGTGCCAGCAGCACCCTGGGCTCAATCCAAGAGACCCAGTACTTC	CASSTLGSIQETQYF
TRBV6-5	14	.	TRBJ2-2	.	TGTGCCAGCTGGAGGGACCGGTACACCGGGGAGCTGTTTTTT	CASWRDRYTGELFF
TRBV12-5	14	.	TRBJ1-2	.	TGTGCTAGTGGTTTGGTCAACTCGGGTCATGGCTACACCTTC	CASGLVNSGHGYTF
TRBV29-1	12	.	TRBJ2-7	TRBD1	TGCAGCGTTGGTCGGACAGGGAACGAGCAGTACTTC	CSVGRTGNEQYF
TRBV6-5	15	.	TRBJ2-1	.	TGTGCCAGTGAGTCTCGGGGGGCCCAATCCAATGAGCAGTTCTTC	CASESRGAQSNEQFF
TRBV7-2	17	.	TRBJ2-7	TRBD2	TGTGCCAGCAGCTTAGCGACTACTAGCGGGGGGTCCTACGAGCAGTACTTC	CASSLATTSGGSYEQYF
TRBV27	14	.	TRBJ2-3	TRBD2	TGTGCCTCCTCGGCTAGCGGACACACAGATACGCAGTATTTT	CASSASGHTDTQYF
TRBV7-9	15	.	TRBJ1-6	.	TGTGCCAGCAGCTTATCGGGGATATATAATTCACCCCTCCACTTT	CASSLSGIYNSPLHF
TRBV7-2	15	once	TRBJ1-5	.	TGTGCCAGCAGCCCAGGGGCCGCTAGCAATCAGCCCCAGCATTTT	CASSPGAASNQPQHF
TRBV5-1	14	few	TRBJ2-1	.	TGCGCCAGCAAACGAGGCCCGGGGAAAAATGAGCAGTTCTTC	CASKRGPGKNEQFF
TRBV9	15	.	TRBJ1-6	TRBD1	TGTGCCAGCAGTGATGGACAGGGCTATAATTCACCCCTCCACTTT	CASSDGQGYNSPLHF
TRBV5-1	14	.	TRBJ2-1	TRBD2	TGCGCCAGCAGTTTTGGGGGGGACTACAATGAGCAGTTCTTC	CASSFGGDYNEQFF
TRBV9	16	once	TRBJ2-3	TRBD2	TGTGCCAGCGCCTGGGCGGGGGGCCTTCCCACAGATACGCAGTATTTT	CASAWAGGLPTDTQYF
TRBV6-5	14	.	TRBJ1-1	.	TGTGCCAGCAGTTACGCAGGGGCTAGCGGTGAAGCTTTCTTT	CASSYAGASGEAFF
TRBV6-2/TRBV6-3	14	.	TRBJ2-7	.	TGTGCCAGCAGTTCCAGGGCCGATTCCTACGAGCAGTACTTC	CASSSRADSYEQYF
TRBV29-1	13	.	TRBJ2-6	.	TGCAGCGTTGGTATCTCTGGGGCCAACGTCCTGACTTTC	CSVGISGANVLTF
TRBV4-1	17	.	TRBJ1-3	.	TGCGCCAGCAGCCCTCGGGACACCGACCGCTCTGGAAACACCATATATTTT	CASSPRDTDRSGNTIYF
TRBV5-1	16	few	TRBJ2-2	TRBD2	TGCGCCAGCAGCCGCGGACTAGCGGGCTCAACCGGGGAGCTGTTTTTT	CASSRGLAGSTGELFF
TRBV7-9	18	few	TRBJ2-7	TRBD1	TGTGCCAGCAGCTCACCCCCCCGGGTCGGGACAGGGATCCACGAGCAGTACTTC	CASSSPPRVGTGIHEQYF
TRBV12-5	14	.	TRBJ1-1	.	TGTGCTAGTGGTTTGAATCAGTGGAACACTGAAGCTTTCTTT	CASGLNQWNTEAFF
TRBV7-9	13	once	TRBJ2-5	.	TGTGCCAGCAGCTCGGGACATCTAAAGACCCAGTACTTC	CASSSGHLKTQYF
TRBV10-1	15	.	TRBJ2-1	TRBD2	TGCGCCAGCAGTGCTACGGGGGGGGCCTACAATGAGCAGTTCTTC	CASSATGGAYNEQFF
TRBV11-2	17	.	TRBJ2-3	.	TGTGCCAGCAGCTTAGCGGCCGGGACTGGGGGCACAGATACGCAGTATTTT	CASSLAAGTGGTDTQYF
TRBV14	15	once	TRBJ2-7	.	TGTGCCAGCAGCCAAGCGGACACGAGGTTGTACGAGCAGTACTTC	CASSQADTRLYEQYF
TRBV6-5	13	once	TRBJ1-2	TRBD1	TGTGCCAGCAGTCTCGGACAGGGCGTAAGCTACACCTTC	CASSLGQGVSYTF
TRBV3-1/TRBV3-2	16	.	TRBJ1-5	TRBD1	TGTGCCAGCAGCCAAGTGAGGACAGGGGCTGACCAGCCCCAGCATTTT	CASSQVRTGADQPQHF
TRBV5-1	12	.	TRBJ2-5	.	TGCGCCAGCAGCCTCCCCCGGGAGACCCAGTACTTC	CASSLPRETQYF
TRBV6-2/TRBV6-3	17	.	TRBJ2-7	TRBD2	TGTGCCAGCAGTGCTACTATGAGACTAGCGGGGGCCCCAGAGCAGTACTTC	CASSATMRLAGAPEQYF
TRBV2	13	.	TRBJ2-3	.	TGTGCCAGCAGTGAAGGATTAGAGGGTACGCAGTATTTT	CASSEGLEGTQYF
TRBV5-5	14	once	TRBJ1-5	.	TGTGCCAGCAGCTTAATACAGGGCAATCAGCCCCAGCATTTT	CASSLIQGNQPQHF
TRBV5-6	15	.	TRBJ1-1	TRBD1	TGTGCCAGCAGTCCCAGGACAGGGGCGGGCACTGAAGCTTTCTTT	CASSPRTGAGTEAFF
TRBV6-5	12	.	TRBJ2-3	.	TGTGCCAGCCTCCGGGGAACAGATACGCAGTATTTT	CASLRGTDTQYF
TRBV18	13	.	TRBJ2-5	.	TGTGCCAGCTCACCTCAGGGAGGAGAGACCCAGTACTTC	CASSPQGGETQYF
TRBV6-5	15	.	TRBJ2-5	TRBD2	TGTGCCAGCAGCCCGGGACTAGCCACCCAAGAGACCCAGTACTTC	CASSPGLATQETQYF